Sequencing of this T cell receptor (beta chain) was carried out in a study of identical twins. Whole-study findings and limits: For zero-insertion analyses, partial confounding could come from invariant MAIT and iNKT cells.

Healthy Caucasian individuals made up all the donors. One entry per CDR3 protein results from TCRdb running MiXCR on the 5' RACE reads. This sample yields 130,000 to 150,000 distinct CDR3 sequences, of which roughly 3.3% are seen a single time; more than 7% belongs to the top ten. This clonotype showed up many times. Antigen: not known. The CDR3 is 15 residues long. CDR1 and CDR2 (germline): SGHTA, FQGNSA. With 5 bases removed from V and 5 bases from J, the gap between germline ends came to 16 bases. The V gene is TRBV7-2, the J gene TRBJ1-5; D ambiguous. Sequencing input: memory T cells sorted from blood. This sequence originates from a young man in good health. CDR3 region: CASSPHGGWDQPQHF. CDR3 bases: TGTGCCAGCAGCCCCCACGGCGGTTGGGATCAGCCCCAGCATTTT.